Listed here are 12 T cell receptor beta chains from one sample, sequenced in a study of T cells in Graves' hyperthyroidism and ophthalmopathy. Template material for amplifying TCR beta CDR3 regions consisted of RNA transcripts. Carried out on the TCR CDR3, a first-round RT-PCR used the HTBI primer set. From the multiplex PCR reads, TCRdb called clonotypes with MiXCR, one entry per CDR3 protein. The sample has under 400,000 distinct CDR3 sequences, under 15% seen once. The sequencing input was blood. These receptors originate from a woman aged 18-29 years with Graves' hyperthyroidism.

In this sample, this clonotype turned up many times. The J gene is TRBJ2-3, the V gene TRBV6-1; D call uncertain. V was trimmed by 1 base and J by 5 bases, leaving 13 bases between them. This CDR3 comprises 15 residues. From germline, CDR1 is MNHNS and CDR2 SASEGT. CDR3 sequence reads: CASSEVGTFGDTQYF. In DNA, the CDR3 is TGTGCCAGCAGTGAAGTTGGTACATTTGGAGATACGCAGTATTTT.

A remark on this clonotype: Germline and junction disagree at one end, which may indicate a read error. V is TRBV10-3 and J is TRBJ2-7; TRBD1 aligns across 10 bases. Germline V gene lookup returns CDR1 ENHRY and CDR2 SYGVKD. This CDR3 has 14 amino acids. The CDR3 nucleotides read TGTGCCGTCAGCTCGGACAGGGGGGCCTACGAGCAGTACTTC. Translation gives CAVSSDRGAYEQYF.

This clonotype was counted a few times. CDR3 region: CASSLGSGRDGNYEQYF. DNA for the CDR3: TGTGCCAGCAGCTTAGGGTCAGGGCGGGACGGAAACTACGAGCAGTACTTC. The chain links TRBV13 to TRBJ2-7, with D possibly TRBD2 on 6 matching bases. CDR1 PRHDT and CDR2 FYEKMQ come from the germline V gene (reference sequence). Trimming shortened V by 0 bases and J by 3 bases, and 18 bases separated the two germline ends. The CDR3 length is 17 residues.

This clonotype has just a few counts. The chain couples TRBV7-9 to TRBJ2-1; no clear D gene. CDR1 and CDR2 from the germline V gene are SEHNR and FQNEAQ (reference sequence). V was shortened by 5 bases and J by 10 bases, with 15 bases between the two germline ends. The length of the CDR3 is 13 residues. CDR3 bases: TGTGCCAGCAGCCCGTCTAGGGCGGACGAGCAGTTCTTC. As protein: CASSPSRADEQFF.

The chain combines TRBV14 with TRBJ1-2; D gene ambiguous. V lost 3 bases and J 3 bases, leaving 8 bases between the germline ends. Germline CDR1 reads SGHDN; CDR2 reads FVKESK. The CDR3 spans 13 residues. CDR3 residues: CASSQGMDYGYTF. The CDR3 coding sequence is TGTGCCAGCAGCCAGGGGATGGACTATGGCTACACCTTC.

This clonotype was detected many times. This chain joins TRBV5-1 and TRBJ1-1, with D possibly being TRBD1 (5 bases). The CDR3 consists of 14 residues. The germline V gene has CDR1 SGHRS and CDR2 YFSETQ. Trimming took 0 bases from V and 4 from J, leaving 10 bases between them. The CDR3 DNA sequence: TGCGCCAGCAGCTTGGAAGGGGCTGGCACTGAAGCTTTCTTT. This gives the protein CASSLEGAGTEAFF.

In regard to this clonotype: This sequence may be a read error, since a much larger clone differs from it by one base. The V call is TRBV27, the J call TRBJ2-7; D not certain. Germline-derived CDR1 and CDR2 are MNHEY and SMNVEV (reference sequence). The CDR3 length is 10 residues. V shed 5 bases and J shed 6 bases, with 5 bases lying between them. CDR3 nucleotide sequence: TGTGCCAGCAGTCGCTGCGAGCAGTACTTC. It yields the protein CASSRCEQYF.

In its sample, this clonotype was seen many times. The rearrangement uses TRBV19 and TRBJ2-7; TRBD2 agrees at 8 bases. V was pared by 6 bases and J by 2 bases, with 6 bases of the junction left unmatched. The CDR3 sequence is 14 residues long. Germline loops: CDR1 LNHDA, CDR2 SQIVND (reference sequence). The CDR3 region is CASSPTSVAYEQYF. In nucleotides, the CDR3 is TGTGCCAGTAGCCCGACTAGCGTCGCCTACGAGCAGTACTTC. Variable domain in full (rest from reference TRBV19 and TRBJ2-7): DGGITQSPKYLFRKEGQNVTLSCEQNLNHDAMYWYRQDPGQGLRLIYYSQIVNDFQKGDIAEGYSVSREKKESFPLTVTSAQKNPTAFYLCASSPTSVAYEQYFGPGTRLTVT.

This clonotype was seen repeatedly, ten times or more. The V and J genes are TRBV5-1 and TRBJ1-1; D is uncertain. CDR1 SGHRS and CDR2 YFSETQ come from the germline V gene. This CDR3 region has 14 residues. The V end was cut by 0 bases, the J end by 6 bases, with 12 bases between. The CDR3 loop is CASSLEMFEPEAFF. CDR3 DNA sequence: TGCGCCAGCAGCTTGGAGATGTTCGAGCCTGAAGCTTTCTTT.

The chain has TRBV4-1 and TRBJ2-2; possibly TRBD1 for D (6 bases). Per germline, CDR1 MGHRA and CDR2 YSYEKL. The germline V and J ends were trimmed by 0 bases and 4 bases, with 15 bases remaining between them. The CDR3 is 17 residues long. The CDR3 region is CASSQDLGASGTGELFF. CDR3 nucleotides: TGCGCCAGCAGCCAAGATTTGGGGGCGTCGGGCACCGGGGAGCTGTTTTTT.

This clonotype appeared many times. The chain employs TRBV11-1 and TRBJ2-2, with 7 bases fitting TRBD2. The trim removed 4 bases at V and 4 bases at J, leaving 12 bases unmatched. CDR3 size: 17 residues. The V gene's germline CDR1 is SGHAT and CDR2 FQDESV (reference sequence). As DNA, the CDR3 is TGTGCCAGCAGCTATCTGGGAGGGCGGGCCTCCACCGGGGAGCTGTTTTTT. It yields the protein CASSYLGGRASTGELFF.

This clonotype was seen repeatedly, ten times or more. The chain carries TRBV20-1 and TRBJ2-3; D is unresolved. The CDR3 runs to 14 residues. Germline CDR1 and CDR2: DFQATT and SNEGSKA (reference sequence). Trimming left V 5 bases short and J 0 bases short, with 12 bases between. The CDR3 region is CSAVGKASTDTQYF. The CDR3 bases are TGCAGTGCTGTAGGGAAAGCTAGCACAGATACGCAGTATTTT.